This T cell receptor (beta chain) is drawn from a study of T cells after yellow fever vaccination (dated by TCRdb to about 2019). Some background on the complete study: The SMART-Seq v4 Ultra Low Input RNA kit was used to prepare libraries from fractions with low cell numbers. Two healthy male donors, one aged 18 to 30 and one aged 30 to 39 years, were included in the cohort. Blood samples were taken at several timepoints before and after primary and secondary immunization, and bulk PBMC replicates and cell subsets were isolated. To follow T-cell clones before and after primary and booster YFV17D yellow fever vaccination, bulk TCR alpha and beta repertoires were sequenced over time.

Broader findings and caveats from the paper: Because abundant contaminating clonotypes from the bulk population could be contained in FACS-sorted repertoires, computational filtering was required. Because the study included only two donors, the extent to which the findings can be generalized is limited. The secondary T-cell response was weaker than the primary response but faster, peaking on day 5 instead of day 15. A small fraction of clonotypes appeared in both the CD4 and CD8 compartments, likely as a result of convergent recombination. After the booster, most clones that had expanded after primary vaccination were detected again (around 97% of CD4 and about 88% of CD8), suggesting broad maintenance of memory.

According to the study, the label for this sample's treatment or condition signals: live attenuated yellow fever vaccine strain. A standard Ficoll-Paque protocol was used to isolate PBMCs from peripheral blood. Dynabeads CD4 and CD8 positive selection kits were used to isolate the CD4 and CD8 T-cell fractions. RNA was extracted with TriZol from bulk PBMCs, CD4 and CD8 fractions, and dextramer-positive and dextramer-negative fractions. The cysteine opens and the phenylalanine closes a CDR3 of 11 amino acids. Of the read, only the CDR3 DNA is kept; its 33 bases are in frame from base 1. The V end loses 6 bases and the J end loses 6 bases, and a stretch of 3 bases separates them. This clonotype was observed a few times. This receptor's antigen is unknown. Per-base qualities were not stored, and no clone one base away is much larger. For sequencing, an Illumina NovaSeq 6000 was employed. Synthesis of TCR cDNA relied on 5'RACE template switching, a step that introduced a universal primer site along with unique molecular identifiers. Priming of cDNA synthesis was performed from both the TCR alpha and TCR beta constant segments. Library amplification used two PCR steps, and the second PCR step added sample barcodes and sequencing adapters. Sequencing of libraries was performed on Illumina HiSeq 2500 (2x100 bp) or NovaSeq (2x150 bp). The source study handled its data this way. MIGEC was used to demultiplex reads and collapse the reads into UMI consensus sequences, and MiXCR was used for V(D)J alignment. Clonotypes responding to the vaccine were identified with edgeR on replicate PBMC samples, with the criteria of FDR below 0.01 and a log2 fold change above 5 up to day 15. CD4 or CD8 identity was assigned to each bulk clonotype according to whether the clonotype was present at higher abundance in the sequenced CD4 repertoire or the sequenced CD8 repertoire. TCRdb handled the public reads itself, with Q25 trimming in fastp and clone calling in MiXCR, and kept productive beta chains. Each record represents a unique CDR3 protein, reported with the most common genes and DNA among its rows. TCRdb, rather than the study authors, made the V and J calls. Across this sample there are about 99,000 distinct CDR3 sequences, with 5.8% seen only once. About 41% of the sample rests with the top ten.

Sequences were derived from CD8+ T cells sorted from PBMCs, sampled 10 days after the yellow fever booster vaccination. The chain is assembled from TRBV12-3 or TRBV12-4 and TRBJ1-6; the D gene assignment is ambiguous. This receptor was obtained from a man younger than 30 who received the YFV17D yellow fever vaccine. Here is the DNA: TGTGCCAGCAGCTCTAATTCACCCCTCCACTTT. Translated, it reads CASSSNSPLHF.